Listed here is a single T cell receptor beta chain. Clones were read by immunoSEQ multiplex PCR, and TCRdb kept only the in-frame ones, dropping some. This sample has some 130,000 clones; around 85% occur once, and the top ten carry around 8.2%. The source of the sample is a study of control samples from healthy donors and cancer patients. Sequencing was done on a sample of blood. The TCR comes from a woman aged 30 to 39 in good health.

The CDR3 protein is CSARHNEQFF. The CDR3 DNA sequence: TGCAGTGCTCGCCACAATGAGCAGTTCTTC. The chain joins TRBV20-1 to TRBJ2-1; no clear D gene. CDR1 is DFQATT and CDR2 is SNEGSKA in the germline V gene (reference sequence). Trimming removed 5 bases from V and 5 bases from J, with 4 bases in between. The CDR3 has 10 amino acids.